This T cell receptor beta chain was captured by sequencing in a study of T cells in Graves' hyperthyroidism and ophthalmopathy (dated by TCRdb to the late 2010s). In the study overall: A discovery cohort of around 98 patients, roughly 45 with Graves' ophthalmopathy and over 55 with stable Graves' hyperthyroidism, was used to find distinguishing TCR V-J signatures. Prospective prediction of ophthalmopathy was tested in an independent validation cohort of under 20 hyperthyroidism patients and some 17 patients who later progressed to ophthalmopathy. For training and testing, the 100 or so patients in the discovery cohort were randomly divided in a 7:3 ratio. The study also compared thyroid tissue and blood T-cell repertoires from about six Graves' hyperthyroidism patients. After sampling, hyperthyroidism patients received methimazole starting at 30 mg daily, and ophthalmopathy patients received high-dose intravenous methylprednisolone. The paper reports TCR Vbeta CDR3 sequencing of roughly 140 peripheral blood samples: some 41 ophthalmopathy, about 75 hyperthyroidism and around 17 progressor patients.

A word on this clonotype: The clone's antigen remains unknown. No quality values exist for individual bases; no much larger clone is one base distant.

The study excluded patients with uncontrolled infections, other autoimmune diseases, pregnancy or lactation. Diagnoses relied on clinical symptoms, serum thyroxine and TRAb, thyroid ultrasound and orbital computed tomography. Trizol reagent was used to extract total RNA, and RNA quality was then checked on an Agilent 2100 Bioanalyzer. The TCR beta CDR3 regions were amplified from RNA transcripts. The TCR CDR3 was subjected to a first round of RT-PCR using the HTBI primer set and the Qiagen OneStep RT-PCR kit. Libraries were constructed in a second round of multiplex PCR, after which size selection and purification were carried out. The libraries were sequenced on an Illumina HiSeq2000 using paired-end 100 bp reads. The authors processed their data as follows. SOAPnuke was used to process the raw data, throwing out any read that contained adapters or uncalled bases, had a mean Phred below 15, or lacked an exact constant-primer or identifier match. COPE v1.2.5 was used to merge the high-quality paired reads, and each unique nucleotide sequence was defined as a clonotype. Clonotypes were aligned to IMGT TRBV, TRBD and TRBJ reference segments using MiTCR v1.1. Analysis was restricted to V-J combinations with a frequency above 0.0001, which covered just over 98% of repertoires. A TCS score was defined as the ratio of F50 (clonal expansion) to E x V (chaos), with BLOSUM62-based TCRdist applied between CDR3 peptides within each V-J. Welch's t-statistics and random forest reduced several hundred V-J features to roughly 13, which were used in a naive Bayes classifier (R e1071). Thyroid-blood repertoire similarity was quantified with the Morisita-Horn index. TCRdb redid the processing of the public reads, applying fastp at Q25 and MiXCR, and retained in-frame beta chains. One record per CDR3 amino acid sequence lists the most common genes and DNA. The V and J calls were not made by the authors but by TCRdb's processing. The sample table lists around 600,000 distinct CDR3 sequences, over 40% of them with a count of one. Approximately 6.8% of the sample comes from the top ten.

For this chain, trimming is 5 bases at the V end and 8 bases at the J end, and the number of junction bases without a gene match is 11. The CDR3 contains 15 residues, cysteine and phenylalanine counted. Just CDR3 DNA is preserved here, 45 bases in frame from base 1. What the work shows at the level of the full study, not this receptor alone: Most expanded thyroid clonotypes (frequency above 0.001) were also detected in blood, a finding suggesting that blood repertoires may reflect thyroid immune responses. Ophthalmopathy was separated from stable hyperthyroidism by a 13 V-J signature model, with 85% to 90% sensitivity and about 84% specificity obtained in cross-validation and 80%/75% obtained in testing. No statistical method was used to set the sample size in advance, and investigators knew the group allocation. In validation, the model predicted progression to ophthalmopathy a median of about 6 months before onset, with 70% to 71% sensitivity and more than 72% specificity.

The receptor's source is an adult man with Graves' disease, either hyperthyroidism or ophthalmopathy (not recorded which). The chain joins TRBV12-3 or TRBV12-4 to TRBJ1-3, with 8 bases in between that match TRBD1. Sample: peripheral blood or thyroid tissue (not recorded which). The CDR3 region has the sequence CASSRTGQSGYTIYF. Here is the DNA: TGTGCCAGCAGTCGGACAGGGCAGTCTGGCTACACCATATATTTT.